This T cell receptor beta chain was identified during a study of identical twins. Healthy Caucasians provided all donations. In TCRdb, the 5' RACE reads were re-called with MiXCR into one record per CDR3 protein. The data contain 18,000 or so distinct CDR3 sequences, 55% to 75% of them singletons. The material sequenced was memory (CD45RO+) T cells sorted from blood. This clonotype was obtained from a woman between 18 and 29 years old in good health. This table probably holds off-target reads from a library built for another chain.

The DNA of the CDR3 is TGTGCCATCCACCTGGGACCCGCCGGGAATGAGCAGTTCTTC. Translation: CAIHLGPAGNEQFF. The chain is built from TRBV2 and TRBJ2-1, with D perhaps TRBD1 or TRBD2 (5 bases each). CDR1 is SNHLY, CDR2 FYNNEI, per germline. The CDR3 runs 14 residues. Trimming removed 10 bases from V and 7 bases from J, with 20 bases in between.